Listed here are 17 T cell receptor beta chains from one sample, sequenced in a study of CD8 T cells in Susac syndrome. RNA in amounts of roughly 0.5 to 1 ug was reverse transcribed with random hexamers. TCRdb used MiXCR to reprocess the immunoSEQ multiplex PCR reads, holding one entry per CDR3 protein. The repertoire holds more than 130,000 distinct CDR3 sequences, over 85% seen once, with around 0.29% in the top ten. The sequencing sample was made of CD8+ T cells from PBMCs. Receptors originate from a human donor in good health.

V is TRBV27 and J is TRBJ2-7; TRBD2 matches at 8 bases. This CDR3 is built from 15 residues. Germline lookup yields CDR1 MNHEY and CDR2 SMNVEV (reference sequence). The V and J ends lost 6 bases and 1 base, in that order; junction bases with no gene match: 8. The CDR3: CASSPRLAPSYEQYF. The DNA of the CDR3 is TGTGCCAGCAGCCCTAGACTAGCGCCGTCCTACGAGCAGTACTTC.

This rearrangement joins TRBV6-1 to TRBJ2-7; 10 nucleotides agree with TRBD1. The CDR3 is 16 amino acids. Germline CDR1 reads MNHNS; CDR2 reads SASEGT. J was trimmed by 4 bases and V by 4 bases; bases with no gene match: 10. The DNA of the CDR3 is TGTGCCAGCAGTGCACCCGGGACAGGGGACGTATACGAGCAGTACTTC. This translates into CASSAPGTGDVYEQYF.

Details on this clonotype: An end of the junction differs from the germline gene, which may be a read error. The chain recombines TRBV7-7 with TRBJ2-1, with 11 bases lining up with TRBD2. Germline V gene sequence: CDR1 SSHAT, CDR2 FNYEAQ (reference sequence). CDR3 length equals 17 residues. CDR3 coding DNA: TGTGCTAGCAGCTCGACCTTCCCCGGGACTAGCGGAACAGTTCTGTTCTTC. This gives the protein CASSSTFPGTSGTVLFF.

The rearrangement joins TRBV6-1 to TRBJ2-1; a possible D gene is TRBD2 (6 bases). CDR3 size: 16 residues. V gave up 5 bases and J gave up 2 bases, with 16 bases separating them. Germline CDR1 reads MNHNS; CDR2 reads SASEGT. This CDR3 reads CASSRPIAEPYNEQFF. As DNA, the CDR3 is TGTGCCAGCAGTCGACCTATAGCGGAACCCTACAATGAGCAGTTCTTC.

The CDR3 region has the DNA TGTGCCAGCAGCCCCGACTTTGGGACTGAAGCTTTCTTT. Protein: CASSPDFGTEAFF. This sequence joins TRBV11-2 and TRBJ1-1; D not resolved. This CDR3 has 13 amino acids. V lost 5 bases and J 5 bases, leaving 12 bases between the germline ends. Germline V lookup: CDR1 SGHAT, CDR2 FQNNGV.

The rearrangement uses TRBV7-9 and TRBJ2-7; maybe TRBD2 (5 bases). V was pared by 9 bases and J by 6 bases, with 18 bases between. The CDR3 contains 13 residues. The germline V gene has CDR1 SEHNR and CDR2 FQNEAQ (reference sequence). CDR3 in amino acids: CASPPSRRTEQYF. CDR3 DNA: TGTGCCAGTCCGCCTAGCAGGAGGACCGAGCAGTACTTC. Full variable domain (remainder filled in from reference TRBV7-9 and TRBJ2-7): DTGVSQNPRHKITKRGQNVTFRCDPISEHNRLYWYRQTLGQGPEFLTYFQNEAQLEKSRLLSDRFSAERPKGSFSTLEIQRTEQGDSAMYLCASPPSRRTEQYFGPGTRLTVT.

The chain combines TRBV19 with TRBJ2-7; 8 bases match TRBD1. J was trimmed by 3 bases and V by 6 bases; bases with no gene match: 13. The CDR3 consists of 16 residues. In germline, CDR1 is LNHDA, CDR2 SQIVND (reference sequence). The CDR3 region has the DNA TGTGCCAGTAGAAGCGGAACCGGGACAGGCGACTACGAGCAGTACTTC. Translating it yields CASRSGTGTGDYEQYF.

This chain uses TRBV4-2 with TRBJ2-7; possibly TRBD2 for D (6 bases). The CDR3 has 17 amino acids. V was cut by 2 bases and J by 3 bases, with 20 bases left in between. From germline, CDR1 is LGHNA and CDR2 YNFKEQ. CDR3 nucleotide sequence: TGTGCCAGCAGCCAATGGGGGTACGGGGAGGTCCGCTACGAGCAGTACTTC. Protein: CASSQWGYGEVRYEQYF.

This chain connects TRBV28 to TRBJ2-7; the D is unclear. Trimming cost V 4 bases and J 1 base, with 2 bases left between them. This CDR3 comprises 11 residues. Germline lookup yields CDR1 MDHEN and CDR2 SYDVKM. The CDR3: CASSWSYEQYF. The CDR3 DNA is TGTGCCAGCAGTTGGTCCTACGAGCAGTACTTC.

CDR3 sequence reads: CASSEKAGLPYNEQFF. DNA of the CDR3: TGTGCCAGCAGTGAAAAGGCGGGACTTCCATACAATGAGCAGTTCTTC. The J gene is TRBJ2-1, the V gene TRBV2, with D possibly TRBD2 on 6 matching bases. CDR3 length: 16 amino acids. Per the germline V gene, CDR1 is SNHLY and CDR2 is FYNNEI. The germline V and J ends were trimmed by 2 bases and 4 bases, with 15 bases remaining between them.

The J gene is TRBJ1-2, the V gene TRBV9; D is ambiguous. Trimming stripped 4 bases from V and 4 bases from J, with 5 bases between. CDR1 and CDR2 from the germline V gene are SGDLS and YYNGEE. CDR3 length: 11 amino acids. CDR3 DNA sequence: TGTGCCAGCAGCAGAAGCTATGGCTACACCTTC. This translates into CASSRSYGYTF.

This rearrangement joins TRBV28 to TRBJ2-3; D is perhaps TRBD1 (6 bases). The CDR3 consists of 16 residues. Trimming cost V 5 bases and J 2 bases, with 17 bases left between them. CDR1 and CDR2 from the germline V gene are MDHEN and SYDVKM. This CDR3 is CASSPRTADLTDTQYF. As DNA, the CDR3 is TGTGCCAGCAGTCCGCGGACAGCAGACCTCACAGATACGCAGTATTTT.

The chain links TRBV27 to TRBJ1-5; D not resolved. The V gene lost 4 bases and the J gene lost 7 bases, with 5 bases spanning the gap. The germline V gene has CDR1 MNHEY and CDR2 SMNVEV (reference sequence). This CDR3 has 11 amino acids. The CDR3 DNA is TGTGCCAGCAGTTGGGAACAGCCCCAGCATTTT. It translates to CASSWEQPQHF.

The rearrangement uses TRBV9 and TRBJ2-1; 7 bases are a match to TRBD1. Germline V gene lookup returns CDR1 SGDLS and CDR2 YYNGEE. The CDR3 is made up of 15 amino acids. Germline trimming cut 5 bases from V and 4 bases from J; bases unmatched to any gene: 9. This chain's CDR3 is CASRAGTAAYNEQFF. The CDR3 DNA sequence: TGTGCCAGCAGGGCCGGGACAGCGGCGTACAATGAGCAGTTCTTC. Using reference TRBV9 and TRBJ2-1 for the parts outside the CDR3, the full variable domain is DSGVTQTPKHLITATGQRVTLRCSPRSGDLSVYWYQQSLDQGLQFLIQYYNGEERAKGNILERFSAQQFPDLHSELNLSSLELGDSALYFCASRAGTAAYNEQFFGPGTRLTVL.

This sequence joins TRBV11-2 and TRBJ1-2; D is unclear. The CDR3 length is 14 residues. Trimming took 4 bases from V and 4 from J, leaving 13 bases between them. In germline, CDR1 is SGHAT, CDR2 FQNNGV. CDR3 residues: CASSSGLGSYGYTF. The CDR3 DNA reads TGTGCCAGCAGCTCTGGCTTAGGCAGCTATGGCTACACCTTC.

The chain is built from TRBV27 and TRBJ1-2; 9 bases agree with TRBD1. Germline CDR1 reads MNHEY; CDR2 reads SMNVEV (reference sequence). V trimming: 5 bases; J trimming: 6 bases; junction bases outside the gene matches: 13. The CDR3 loop spans 16 amino acids. The CDR3 DNA follows: TGTGCCAGCAGTCCGCACCGACAGGGGGTGAGGGATGGCTACACCTTC. Translated: CASSPHRQGVRDGYTF.

The V call is TRBV27, the J call TRBJ1-2; 7 positions match TRBD1. V gave up 6 bases and J gave up 4 bases; unmatched junction bases: 5. Germline V CDR1 and CDR2: MNHEY, SMNVEV (reference sequence). The CDR3 is made up of 13 amino acids. The DNA of the CDR3 is TGTGCCAGCAGCCCAGACAGGGCCTATGGCTACACCTTC. Its translation: CASSPDRAYGYTF.